The 22 T cell receptor beta chains reported below all come from one sample, sequenced in a study of blood T cell repertoires in COVID-19 (dated by TCRdb to 2019 to 2021). The library was made by the immunoSEQ multiplex PCR assay. This is the immuneACCESS table as TCRdb keeps it, with only in-frame sequences that have V and J called. A part of the clones is gone; compared with another copy, unresolved V genes explain less than half, and the rest is unexplained. The sample yields some 46,000 clones; over 75% were counted once. The ten largest clonotypes hold roughly a third of the sample. Sequencing was done on a sample of peripheral blood. The receptors stem from a woman over 75 with COVID-19, enrolled during active disease.

The chain is built from TRBV7-2 and TRBJ1-1, with D possibly TRBD1 on 5 matching bases. CDR3 size: 14 residues. V dropped 7 bases and J dropped 5 bases, with 17 bases sitting between them. Per germline, CDR1 SGHTA and CDR2 FQGNSA. The chain's CDR3 is CASTSWGGGTEAFF. The CDR3 bases are TGTGCCAGCACCTCGTGGGGGGGTGGGACTGAAGCTTTCTTT.

J is TRBJ2-5 and V is TRBV5-1; D is possibly TRBD1 (7 bases). The ends were cut back, 0 bases at V and 5 bases at J, with 17 bases in the middle. CDR3 length: 16 amino acids. CDR1 and CDR2 (germline): SGHRS, YFSETQ. The CDR3 region has the DNA TGCGCCAGCAGCTTGGACCCAGGGGGGTTGAGGGAGACCCAGTACTTC. Its protein is CASSLDPGGLRETQYF.

This clone appeared a few times. V gene TRBV5-6 combines with J gene TRBJ2-2; tentatively, D is TRBD2 (6 bases). The CDR3 spans 16 residues. Trimming removed 0 bases at V and 0 bases at J, with 9 bases between. CDR1 is SGHDT, CDR2 YYEEEE, per germline. Here the CDR3 reads CASSLVGGSNTGELFF. The CDR3 nucleotides are TGTGCCAGCAGCTTGGTGGGGGGTTCGAACACCGGGGAGCTGTTTTTT.

The chain combines TRBV18 with TRBJ2-7, with 8 nucleotides matching TRBD1. Germline CDR1 and CDR2: KGHSH and LQKENI. V lost 6 bases, J lost 2 bases, and 12 bases stayed unmatched. The CDR3 loop spans 16 amino acids. The CDR3 coding sequence is TGTGCCAGCTCCCAAGGAGGACAGGGTGGGACCTACGAGCAGTACTTC. Residues: CASSQGGQGGTYEQYF.

The count of this clone is one. The chain carries TRBV5-1 and TRBJ2-7; 7 bases line up with TRBD1. The V gene's germline CDR1 is SGHRS and CDR2 YFSETQ. The CDR3 spans 14 residues. V lost 4 bases and J lost 6; bases outside the gene matches: 10. CDR3 DNA: TGCGCCAGCAGCGCCTCCGGGACAGTCGCCGAGCAGTACTTC. Translating gives CASSASGTVAEQYF.

The CDR3 DNA follows: TGTGCCAGCAGCCCCGGTCGGGGGAGCGAGGAAGCTTTCTTT. Amino acids: CASSPGRGSEEAFF. V and J are TRBV9 and TRBJ1-1; the D gene is possibly TRBD1 (5 bases). The CDR3 sequence is 14 residues long. The germline gives CDR1 SGDLS, CDR2 YYNGEE. V lost 4 bases to trimming and J lost 8 bases, with 18 bases between them.

The rearrangement joins TRBV5-5 to TRBJ1-5; TRBD1 might be the D (5 bases). Germline CDR1 is SGHKS and CDR2 is YYEKEE (reference sequence). CDR3 length: 16 residues. The germline V and J ends were trimmed by 4 bases and 3 bases, with 17 bases remaining between them. This CDR3 reads CASSRDGGTLNQPQHF. The CDR3 DNA is TGTGCCAGCAGCAGGGACGGGGGGACCCTCAATCAGCCCCAGCATTTT.

This chain joins TRBV9 and TRBJ2-1; possibly TRBD2 for D (6 bases). This CDR3 contains 15 residues. Trimming cost V 0 bases and J 3 bases, with 10 bases left between them. Germline CDR1 SGDLS, CDR2 YYNGEE. This chain's CDR3 is CASSVGGSGYNEQFF. The DNA of the CDR3 is TGTGCCAGCAGCGTAGGTGGTAGCGGCTACAATGAGCAGTTCTTC.

This sequence joins TRBV5-1 and TRBJ2-3, with D possibly TRBD2 on 6 matching bases. This CDR3 is 15 amino acids long. Germline CDR1 reads SGHRS; CDR2 reads YFSETQ. The V end was cut by 2 bases, the J end by 4 bases, with 14 bases between. The CDR3 loop reads CASSFYDTGADTQYF. The CDR3 nucleotides read TGCGCCAGCAGCTTCTATGACACGGGGGCAGATACGCAGTATTTT.

The chain employs TRBV5-1 and TRBJ1-1; 8 nucleotides align to TRBD1. V gave up 2 bases and J gave up 3 bases; unmatched junction bases: 3. The CDR3 has 14 residues. Germline V CDR1 and CDR2: SGHRS, YFSETQ. The CDR3 protein is CASSLQGEDTEAFF. CDR3 nucleotides: TGCGCCAGCAGCTTACAGGGGGAGGACACTGAAGCTTTCTTT. The whole variable domain, filled in from reference TRBV5-1 and TRBJ1-1, reads KAGVTQTPRYLIKTRGQQVTLSCSPISGHRSVSWYQQTPGQGLQFLFEYFSETQRNKGNFPGRFSGRQFSNSRSEMNVSTLELGDSALYLCASSLQGEDTEAFFGQGTRLTVV.

This chain uses TRBV27 with TRBJ1-5; 7 nucleotides agree with TRBD1. There are 15 residues in the CDR3. The V and J ends lost 5 bases and 0 bases, in that order; junction bases with no gene match: 4. Germline CDR1 reads MNHEY; CDR2 reads SMNVEV (reference sequence). The CDR3 spells CASSRNRGSNQPQHF. In DNA form, the CDR3 reads TGTGCCAGCAGTAGAAACAGGGGTAGCAATCAGCCCCAGCATTTT.

V gene TRBV25-1 combines with J gene TRBJ2-7, with a possible D match to TRBD1 (6 bases). V was cut by 4 bases and J by 6 bases, with 7 bases left in between. This CDR3 comprises 11 residues. Germline-derived CDR1 and CDR2 are MGHDK and SYGVNS. The CDR3 DNA follows: TGTGCCAGCAGTGGACAGGTCGAGCAGTACTTC. Protein: CASSGQVEQYF.

This chain connects TRBV28 to TRBJ1-6, with 11 nucleotides matching TRBD1. Germline V gene sequence: CDR1 MDHEN, CDR2 SYDVKM. V lost 5 bases to trimming and J lost 11 bases; unmatched junction nucleotides: 8. The CDR3 covers 15 residues. CDR3 DNA sequence: TGTGCCAGCAGTCGGACAGGGGGCCTTGGTCCACCCCTCCACTTT. Protein product: CASSRTGGLGPPLHF. The full variable domain, completed using reference TRBV28 and TRBJ1-6, is DVKVTQSSRYLVKRTGEKVFLECVQDMDHENMFWYRQDPGLGLRLIYFSYDVKMKEKGDIPEGYSVSREKKERFSLILESASTNQTSMYLCASSRTGGLGPPLHFGNGTRLTVT.

The chain couples TRBV5-1 to TRBJ1-3, with 7 bases lining up with TRBD1. Germline assignment: CDR1 SGHRS and CDR2 YFSETQ. With 4 bases clipped from V and 2 bases from J, the junction kept 6 bases outside the gene matches. The CDR3 extends over 15 amino acids. The CDR3 DNA reads TGCGCCAGCAGCCCCGGACAGGATGCTGGAAACACCATATATTTT. It translates to CASSPGQDAGNTIYF.

This chain joins TRBV14 and TRBJ1-6, with D perhaps TRBD1 (6 bases). The CDR3 loop spans 15 amino acids. Germline CDR1 SGHDN, CDR2 FVKESK. The V end was cut by 2 bases, the J end by 8 bases, with 13 bases between. CDR3 sequence reads: CASSQTGKSHSPLHF. The CDR3 coding sequence is TGTGCCAGCAGCCAAACAGGGAAATCGCATTCACCCCTCCACTTT.

This chain uses TRBV11-1 with TRBJ2-7; D unresolved. Trimming left V 1 base short and J 2 bases short, with 6 bases between. The CDR3 sequence is 13 residues long. Looked up from germline, CDR1 is SGHAT and CDR2 is FQDESV (reference sequence). CDR3 amino acids: CASSLDLPYEQYF. The CDR3 DNA sequence: TGTGCCAGCAGCTTAGATCTTCCCTACGAGCAGTACTTC.

V is TRBV6-5 and J is TRBJ2-7; 8 bases align to TRBD1. The CDR3 totals 14 residues. Losses at the gene ends were 7 bases for V and 1 base for J; bases not matched to a gene: 6. Germline lookup yields CDR1 MNHEY and CDR2 SVGAGI. Here the CDR3 DNA reads TGTGCCAGCATGGTTACAGGGGGTTCCTACGAGCAGTACTTC. Translation: CASMVTGGSYEQYF.

The chain combines TRBV19 with TRBJ1-5; 8 nucleotides agree with TRBD1. Germline loops: CDR1 LNHDA, CDR2 SQIVND (reference sequence). J gave up 5 bases and V 4 bases, and 4 bases lay outside the gene matches. The CDR3 runs 14 residues. CDR3 region: CASSTGGKDQPQHF. DNA of the CDR3: TGTGCCAGTAGTACAGGGGGCAAGGATCAGCCCCAGCATTTT.

The chain recombines TRBV10-3 with TRBJ2-7; TRBD2 matches 12 bases. Per the germline V gene, CDR1 is ENHRY and CDR2 is SYGVKD. V was clipped by 3 bases and J by 4 bases; unmatched bases: 7. This CDR3 has 16 residues. DNA of the CDR3: TGTGCCATCAGTGACACGACTAGCGGGAGCCGTTACGAGCAGTACTTC. It is translated as CAISDTTSGSRYEQYF.

The chain uses TRBV7-2 and TRBJ2-5; 9 nucleotides align to TRBD2. The CDR3 loop spans 15 amino acids. After removal of 4 bases from V and 4 bases from J, the junction contained 7 bases not matched to a gene. Germline assignment: CDR1 SGHTA and CDR2 FQGNSA. The CDR3 coding sequence is TGTGCCAGCAGCTCGACTAGCGGAGGGGGAGAGACCCAGTACTTC. Protein: CASSSTSGGGETQYF.

The rearrangement joins TRBV5-1 to TRBJ1-5; TRBD1 might be the D (5 bases). The germline V gene encodes CDR1 SGHRS and CDR2 YFSETQ. V was pared by 0 bases and J by 5 bases, with 12 bases between. This CDR3 is 15 amino acids long. As DNA, the CDR3 is TGCGCCAGCAGCTTGGGAGCGCAAGGGGATCAGCCCCAGCATTTT. Its protein product is CASSLGAQGDQPQHF.

This clone showed up just a few times. This chain joins TRBV7-2 and TRBJ2-2; 7 nucleotides line up with TRBD1. CDR1 is SGHTA, CDR2 FQGNSA, per germline. J gave up 5 bases and V 0 bases, and 9 bases lay outside the gene matches. This CDR3 comprises 17 residues. The CDR3 loop is CASSLALAGGWTGELFF. Here the CDR3 DNA reads TGTGCCAGCAGCTTAGCGCTGGCAGGGGGTTGGACCGGGGAGCTGTTTTTT. Looking up the rest from reference TRBV7-2 and TRBJ2-2 gives the full variable domain: GAGVSQSPSNKVTEKGKDVELRCDPISGHTALYWYRQSLGQGLEFLIYFQGNSAPDKSGLPSDRFSAERTGGSVSTLTIQRTQQEDSAVYLCASSLALAGGWTGELFFGEGSRLTVL.